The 11 T cell receptor beta chains below come from one sample, sequenced in a study of T cells in Graves' hyperthyroidism and ophthalmopathy. TCR beta CDR3 region amplification was performed from RNA transcripts. TCR CDR3 regions were first amplified by RT-PCR with HTBI primers. From the multiplex PCR reads, TCRdb called clonotypes with MiXCR, one entry per CDR3 protein. The sample has around 110,000 distinct CDR3 sequences; approximately 16% are singletons. Sequencing was done on a sample of blood. The origin of the receptors is a woman aged 45-65 years with Graves' hyperthyroidism.

The chain recombines TRBV20-1 with TRBJ2-2; 13 positions match TRBD2. CDR1 and CDR2 from the germline V gene are DFQATT and SNEGSKA (reference sequence). The trim removed 7 bases at V and 6 bases at J, leaving 8 bases unmatched. The CDR3 sequence is 15 residues long. The DNA of the CDR3 is TGCAGTGTCGGGACTAGCGGGAAGTTTTCCGGGGAGCTGTTTTTT. Its translation: CSVGTSGKFSGELFF.

The sample holds many counts of this clonotype. V usage is TRBV20-1 and J usage is TRBJ2-1; maybe TRBD2 (6 bases). CDR3 length: 13 residues. The V end lost 3 bases, the J end lost 8 bases, and 14 bases lay between the germline ends. Germline lookup yields CDR1 DFQATT and CDR2 SNEGSKA (reference sequence). CDR3 loop: CSARGLATDEQFF. CDR3 coding DNA: TGCAGTGCTAGGGGGCTAGCGACCGATGAGCAGTTCTTC.

The sample holds a few counts of this clonotype. This chain links TRBV20-1 with TRBJ2-7; D perhaps matches TRBD2 (5 bases). The V end was cut by 0 bases, the J end by 3 bases, with 9 bases between. CDR1 and CDR2 from the germline V gene are DFQATT and SNEGSKA (reference sequence). This CDR3 is built from 13 residues. The CDR3 spells CSARDPLVYEQYF. CDR3 DNA sequence: TGCAGTGCTAGAGATCCACTAGTCTACGAGCAGTACTTC.

This clonotype was observed many times. The rearrangement uses TRBV18 and TRBJ1-2; TRBD1 agrees at 7 bases. Germline assignment: CDR1 KGHSH and CDR2 LQKENI. The CDR3 extends over 15 amino acids. J was trimmed by 6 bases and V by 0 bases; bases with no gene match: 7. CDR3 protein: CASSPPDETGHGYTF. CDR3 sequence (DNA): TGTGCCAGCTCACCACCCGATGAGACAGGGCATGGCTACACCTTC.

This clonotype was recorded at least ten times. V is TRBV12-5 and J is TRBJ2-5, with 11 bases aligning to TRBD2. CDR3 length: 16 amino acids. Germline assignment: CDR1 LGHNT and CDR2 FRNRAP. Trimming took 1 base from V and 4 from J; bases not matched to a gene: 5. The CDR3 DNA reads TGTGCTAGTGGTTTGGGTCTAGCGGGAGGTACAGAGACCCAGTACTTC. It yields the protein CASGLGLAGGTETQYF. The full variable domain, its missing parts supplied by reference TRBV12-5 and TRBJ2-5, is DARVTQTPRHKVTEMGQEVTMRCQPILGHNTVFWYRQTMMQGLELLAYFRNRAPLDDSGMPKDRFSAEMPDATLATLKIQPSEPRDSAVYFCASGLGLAGGTETQYFGPGTRLLVL.

This clonotype has just a few counts. The V call is TRBV12-3 or TRBV12-4, the J call TRBJ1-2, with 8 bases aligning to TRBD1. The length of the CDR3 is 16 residues. After removal of 6 bases from V and 3 bases from J, the junction contained 12 bases not matched to a gene. CDR3 region: CASSPSQGADYYGYTF. CDR3 nucleotide sequence: TGTGCCAGCAGCCCGAGCCAGGGGGCCGATTACTATGGCTACACCTTC.

This clonotype was seen many times. The chain links TRBV20-1 to TRBJ2-7; the D gene is possibly TRBD2 (5 bases). Germline V gene sequence: CDR1 DFQATT, CDR2 SNEGSKA (reference sequence). The CDR3 has 15 amino acids. Deletions cut 0 bases from V and 3 bases from J, with 15 bases between. The CDR3 spells CSAREEDYLCYEQYV. The DNA of the CDR3 is TGCAGTGCTAGAGAAGAAGACTACCTGTGCTACGAGCAGTACGTC.

The rearrangement uses TRBV28 and TRBJ2-1; D might be TRBD1 (5 bases). This CDR3 region has 13 residues. Germline V gene sequence: CDR1 MDHEN, CDR2 SYDVKM. The ends were cut back, 5 bases at V and 2 bases at J, with 7 bases in the middle. CDR3 loop: CASSPGTYNEQFF. The CDR3 DNA reads as TGTGCCAGCAGTCCAGGGACCTACAATGAGCAGTTCTTC.

Many counts were recorded for this clonotype. The chain employs TRBV5-5 and TRBJ2-7; tentatively, D is TRBD2 (6 bases). CDR1 is SGHKS, CDR2 YYEKEE, per germline (reference sequence). CDR3 size: 13 residues. V was clipped by 4 bases and J by 5 bases, with 13 bases between them. DNA of the CDR3: TGTGCCAGCAGCGCGGGACCTTCCAACGAGCAGTACGTC. This translates into CASSAGPSNEQYV.

The rearrangement uses TRBV5-1 and TRBJ2-4; a possible D gene is TRBD2 (6 bases). V lost 2 bases to trimming and J lost 1 base, with 13 bases between them. CDR1 and CDR2 (germline): SGHRS, YFSETQ. CDR3 size: 16 residues. The CDR3 DNA reads TGCGCCAGCAGCTTTAGCGGAATGGGGGCCAAAAACATTCAGTACTTC. This translates into CASSFSGMGAKNIQYF.

This clonotype was recorded at least ten times. The rearrangement links TRBV20-1 to TRBJ1-1; perhaps TRBD1 as D (5 bases). Germline V gives CDR1 DFQATT, CDR2 SNEGSKA (reference sequence). This CDR3 region has 16 residues. Trimming cost V 3 bases and J 4 bases, with 21 bases left between them. In DNA, the CDR3 is TGCAGTGCTAGGGCCCCCGGGAGGGGTAGGGGCACTGAAGCTTTCTTT. Its protein product is CSARAPGRGRGTEAFF.